This T cell receptor (beta chain) derives from a study of OX40 agonist ivuxolimab in advanced cancers. CDR3 length equals 14 residues. V gave up 0 bases and J gave up 7 bases, with 15 bases separating them. The germline gives CDR1 GTSNPN, CDR2 SVGIG (reference sequence). Method: immunoSEQ multiplex PCR; TCRdb's copy keeps in-frame clones and lacks some. The data show about 100,000 clones, 90% seen once. This sequence was found in an adult with an advanced solid tumor such as melanoma, head and neck, liver or kidney cancer. The rearrangement links TRBV30 to TRBJ1-2; TRBD1 is a possible D gene (5 bases). Sequenced material: CD4+ or CD8+ T cells sorted from blood, taken in a trial of the OX40 agonist ivuxolimab. The chain's CDR3 is CAWSVLRQTSGYTF. CDR3 DNA sequence: TGTGCCTGGAGTGTACTCCGACAGACATCTGGCTACACCTTC. Full variable domain (outside the CDR3, taken from reference TRBV30 and TRBJ1-2): SQTIHQWPATLVQPVGSPLSLECTVEGTSNPNLYWYRQAAGRGLQLLFYSVGIGQISSEVPQNLSASRPQDRQFILSSKKLLLSDSGFYLCAWSVLRQTSGYTFGSGTRLTVV.